Shown below are 30 T cell receptor beta chains from a single sample sequenced in a study of CD8+ T cells in alopecia areata (dated by TCRdb to the late 2010s). Preparation of the library involved the immunoSEQ multiplex PCR assay. To provide template for TCR sequencing, every sample had RNA extracted and reverse transcribed into cDNA. TCRdb limited this immuneACCESS table to in-frame rearrangements with V and J called. A share of clones is missing; checked studies link under half to unresolved V genes, and the rest is unexplained. The sample records 110,000 to 150,000 clones, approximately 50% of which are singletons. Of the sample, 0.85% to 1% is held by the ten largest clones. The sample's time point label is to be understood as: baseline before oral tofacitinib. Sequenced material: CD4+ T cells sorted from blood, taken at week 0. These receptors came from a human donor with alopecia areata.

V is TRBV30 and J is TRBJ1-2, with 7 bases matching TRBD1. The CDR3 covers 16 residues. The trim removed 5 bases at V and 3 bases at J, leaving 15 bases unmatched. Germline V gives CDR1 GTSNPN, CDR2 SVGIG (reference sequence). CDR3 coding DNA: TGTGCCTGGGGTAAATTGGGGCAACAGGGGCACTATGGCTACACCTTC. This codes for CAWGKLGQQGHYGYTF.

The sample holds a few counts of this clone. The CDR3 DNA is TGTGCCAGCAGCTTAGGTTCCTTAACAGAGACCCAGTACTTC. Residues: CASSLGSLTETQYF. J is TRBJ2-5 and V is TRBV7-9; D remains ambiguous. Trimming removed 1 base at V and 4 bases at J, with 10 bases between. This CDR3 is 14 amino acids long. Germline CDR1 is SEHNR and CDR2 is FQNEAQ (reference sequence).

This chain uses TRBV30 with TRBJ1-1, with D unresolved. V was clipped by 0 bases and J by 1 base, with 9 bases between them. Looked up from germline, CDR1 is GTSNPN and CDR2 is SVGIG (reference sequence). The CDR3 spans 14 residues. The CDR3: CAWSVRVRNTEAFF. The CDR3 region has the DNA TGTGCCTGGAGTGTACGGGTCAGGAACACTGAAGCTTTCTTT.

This clone showed up just once. The rearrangement uses TRBV30 and TRBJ1-4; unclear D gene. CDR3 length: 13 residues. CDR1 GTSNPN and CDR2 SVGIG come from the germline V gene (reference sequence). V was shortened by 0 bases and J by 3 bases, with 5 bases between the two germline ends. CDR3 in DNA: TGTGCCTGGAGTGTTTTGGCTAATGAAAAACTGTTTTTT. Translated, it gives CAWSVLANEKLFF.

This chain uses TRBV5-6 with TRBJ2-5; 7 bases are a match to TRBD2. Trimming took 6 bases from V and 6 from J; bases not matched to a gene: 11. Germline CDR1 reads SGHDT; CDR2 reads YYEEEE. The CDR3 is made up of 14 amino acids. CDR3 residues: CASTPGEGLKTQYF. The CDR3 DNA is TGTGCCAGCACCCCTGGGGAGGGCCTGAAGACCCAGTACTTC. Filled out from reference TRBV5-6 and TRBJ2-5, the complete variable domain reads DAGVTQSPTHLIKTRGQQVTLRCSPKSGHDTVSWYQQALGQGPQFIFQYYEEEERQRGNFPDRFSGHQFPNYSSELNVNALLLGDSALYLCASTPGEGLKTQYFGPGTRLLVL.

This clone was counted a few times. J is TRBJ1-3 and V is TRBV29-1, with D possibly being TRBD1 (6 bases). This CDR3 region has 13 residues. From germline, CDR1 is SQVTM and CDR2 ANQGSEA. The V end lost 4 bases, the J end lost 3 bases, and 10 bases lay between the germline ends. The CDR3 region is CSVGDTFGNTIYF. The CDR3 DNA follows: TGCAGCGTTGGGGACACCTTTGGAAACACCATATATTTT.

The chain combines TRBV20-1 with TRBJ2-7; the D gene is possibly TRBD2 (6 bases). Germline CDR1 is DFQATT and CDR2 is SNEGSKA (reference sequence). Between the trimmed V and J ends, which lost 6 bases and 2 bases, there was a span of 8 bases. There are 11 residues in the CDR3. The CDR3: CSAGGAYEQYF. The CDR3 DNA reads as TGCAGTGCCGGAGGGGCCTACGAGCAGTACTTC.

This clone was counted at least ten times. This sequence joins TRBV19 and TRBJ2-7; the match to TRBD1 covers 8 bases. V gave up 3 bases and J gave up 2 bases; unmatched junction bases: 15. Germline V gives CDR1 LNHDA, CDR2 SQIVND (reference sequence). The CDR3 is 18 residues long. The CDR3 sequence: CASSILVGLGTGAYEQYF. The CDR3 nucleotides read TGTGCCAGTAGTATTTTGGTCGGACTTGGGACAGGAGCCTACGAGCAGTACTTC.

The CDR3, as DNA: TGTGCCAGCCGACATATCGAACGGGACTACACCTTC. Its translation: CASRHIERDYTF. This sequence joins TRBV16 and TRBJ1-2, with D unresolved. Germline lookup yields CDR1 KGHSY and CDR2 FQNENV. The V end was cut by 8 bases, the J end by 10 bases, with 17 bases between. The length of the CDR3 is 12 residues.

The chain has TRBV6-4 and TRBJ2-1, with no clear D. The germline gives CDR1 MRHNA, CDR2 SNTAGT. V lost 8 bases and J lost 2, with 16 bases in between. This CDR3 has 15 amino acids. In DNA form, the CDR3 reads TGTGCCAGCTTTGCATTAGGAAACCCCTACAATGAGCAGTTCTTC. This encodes CASFALGNPYNEQFF.

The chain is built from TRBV4-3 and TRBJ2-5; 9 positions match TRBD2. The CDR3 length is 19 residues. Losses at the gene ends were 0 bases for V and 5 bases for J; bases not matched to a gene: 16. Germline CDR1 reads LGHNA; CDR2 reads YSLEER. Here the CDR3 reads CASSQDRTSGPAVEETQYF. The CDR3 nucleotides are TGCGCCAGCAGCCAAGATCGAACTAGCGGGCCGGCCGTGGAGGAGACCCAGTACTTC.

Only one count was recorded for this clone. V gene TRBV5-1 combines with J gene TRBJ1-4; tentatively, D is TRBD1 (5 bases). Germline lookup yields CDR1 SGHRS and CDR2 YFSETQ. V gave up 3 bases and J gave up 0 bases, with 6 bases separating them. The CDR3 has 14 residues. The chain's CDR3 is CASSSTATNEKLFF. The CDR3 nucleotides read TGCGCCAGCAGCTCGACAGCAACTAATGAAAAACTGTTTTTT.

The chain links TRBV30 to TRBJ2-1; D is undetermined. The V end was cut by 2 bases, the J end by 9 bases, with 14 bases between. Germline V lookup: CDR1 GTSNPN, CDR2 SVGIG (reference sequence). CDR3 length: 13 amino acids. Here the CDR3 DNA reads TGTGCCTGGAGTTGGGCCCGTGTGGGTGAGCAGTTCTTC. It specifies CAWSWARVGEQFF.

For the CDR3, the DNA is TGTGCCAGCAGTCTTGGCCCTAACTATGGCTACACCTTC. It specifies CASSLGPNYGYTF. The gene calls are TRBV6-5 and TRBJ1-2; D is unresolved. The CDR3 totals 13 residues. CDR1 and CDR2 (germline): MNHEY, SVGAGI. Trimming removed 5 bases at V and 0 bases at J, with 7 bases between.

The V and J genes are TRBV13 and TRBJ1-2; 8 bases agree with TRBD1. This CDR3 region has 15 residues. V dropped 5 bases and J dropped 2; count of bases not matched to a gene: 7. Germline lookup yields CDR1 PRHDT and CDR2 FYEKMQ (reference sequence). Here the CDR3 reads CASSPRQGRNYGYTF. In DNA, the CDR3 is TGTGCCAGCAGCCCTAGACAGGGGAGGAACTATGGCTACACCTTC.

This clone appeared a few times. J is TRBJ2-3 and V is TRBV29-1; perhaps TRBD2 as D (6 bases). V was trimmed by 7 bases and J by 3 bases, leaving 11 bases between them. Germline CDR1 reads SQVTM; CDR2 reads ANQGSEA. This CDR3 comprises 12 residues. For the CDR3, the DNA is TGCAGCGCGACTAGTATGACAGATACGCAGTATTTT. Encoded protein: CSATSMTDTQYF.

V gene TRBV29-1 combines with J gene TRBJ2-7; TRBD2 matches at 9 bases. CDR3 length: 13 residues. The V and J ends lost 2 bases and 3 bases, in that order; junction bases with no gene match: 2. CDR1 and CDR2 from the germline V gene are SQVTM and ANQGSEA. CDR3 in DNA: TGCAGCGTTGAACTAGCGGGACACTACGAGCAGTACTTC. It codes for CSVELAGHYEQYF.

The genes are TRBV29-1 and TRBJ2-5; 8 bases fit TRBD1. This CDR3 region has 14 residues. Looked up from germline, CDR1 is SQVTM and CDR2 is ANQGSEA. V lost 5 bases, J lost 0 bases, and 5 bases stayed unmatched. This CDR3 is CSVLDRVDQETQYF. CDR3 bases: TGCAGCGTTCTGGACAGGGTGGACCAAGAGACCCAGTACTTC.

This rearrangement joins TRBV23-1 to TRBJ2-5; 7 nucleotides align to TRBD2. TRBV23-1 is given ORF status, its function remaining uncertain. There are 14 residues in the CDR3. J was trimmed by 4 bases and V by 3 bases; bases with no gene match: 5. CDR3 DNA sequence: TGCGCCAGCAGTCACCCATGGGGGGGAGAGACCCAGTACTTC. Translation: CASSHPWGGETQYF.

The chain has TRBV14 and TRBJ2-7; perhaps D is TRBD1 or TRBD2 (5 bases each). Germline-derived CDR1 and CDR2 are SGHDN and FVKESK. The CDR3 has 16 amino acids. Trimming removed 4 bases at V and 4 bases at J, with 20 bases between. CDR3 protein: CASSRVRASGGYEQYF. In nucleotides, the CDR3 is TGTGCCAGCAGCCGGGTTCGGGCCTCTGGGGGTTACGAGCAGTACTTC.

The J gene is TRBJ2-3, the V gene TRBV4-1; a possible D gene is TRBD1 (6 bases). CDR1 is MGHRA, CDR2 YSYEKL, per germline. Trimming shortened V by 5 bases and J by 1 base, and 10 bases separated the two germline ends. The CDR3 is 14 residues long. CDR3 in DNA: TGCGCCAGCAGCTTCCGGACAGGCACAGATACGCAGTATTTT. It is translated as CASSFRTGTDTQYF.

The CDR3 is CASSPTGEGTEAFF. CDR3 bases: TGTGCCAGCTCACCGACAGGGGAGGGCACTGAAGCTTTCTTT. This chain uses TRBV18 with TRBJ1-1, with 8 bases lining up with TRBD1. The V gene's germline CDR1 is KGHSH and CDR2 LQKENI. This CDR3 is built from 14 residues. With V trimmed by 3 bases and J by 4 bases, 4 bases remained unmatched.

This clone was recorded a few times. This chain joins TRBV30 and TRBJ1-1; 10 bases line up with TRBD1. The CDR3 has 15 residues. CDR1 and CDR2 (germline): GTSNPN, SVGIG (reference sequence). Trimming cost V 7 bases and J 5 bases; bases outside gene matches: 13. The CDR3 protein is CASSAPGQGDTEAFF. The CDR3 DNA follows: TGTGCCTCTTCCGCGCCTGGACAGGGGGATACTGAAGCTTTCTTT.

In this sample, this clone turned up once. The chain is built from TRBV30 and TRBJ1-5, with D possibly matching TRBD1 (5 bases). V shed 2 bases and J shed 6 bases, with 11 bases lying between them. Germline values: CDR1 GTSNPN, CDR2 SVGIG (reference sequence). This CDR3 region has 13 residues. The DNA for the CDR3 is TGTGCCTGGAGTTCACAGGCGGTTCAGCCCCAGCATTTT. Protein: CAWSSQAVQPQHF.

This sequence joins TRBV2 and TRBJ1-1; 7 bases are a match to TRBD1. Germline CDR1 SNHLY, CDR2 FYNNEI. The CDR3 loop spans 16 amino acids. The CDR3 DNA reads TGTGCTTTTACAACCCGCCAACAGGGGACGGACACTGAAGCTTTCTTT. Translation: CAFTTRQQGTDTEAFF.

The rearrangement links TRBV30 to TRBJ2-7; D tentatively reads TRBD1 or TRBD2 (6 bases each). Trimming took 4 bases from V and 0 from J, leaving 13 bases between them. Germline CDR1 GTSNPN, CDR2 SVGIG (reference sequence). This CDR3 has 14 amino acids. DNA for the CDR3: TGTGCCTGGACCATAGGGGGAGGCTCCTACGAGCAGTACTTC. Translation gives CAWTIGGGSYEQYF.

The chain joins TRBV30 to TRBJ2-1, with 11 bases fitting TRBD2. Germline-derived CDR1 and CDR2 are GTSNPN and SVGIG (reference sequence). The CDR3 has 16 amino acids. Trimming took 0 bases from V and 9 from J; bases not matched to a gene: 10. CDR3 sequence reads: CAWSVSFSGRAGEQFF. The CDR3 DNA reads as TGTGCCTGGAGTGTAAGCTTTAGCGGGAGGGCCGGTGAGCAGTTCTTC.

This clone was observed a handful of times. V is TRBV28 and J is TRBJ2-7; D ambiguous. The V gene's germline CDR1 is MDHEN and CDR2 SYDVKM. Trimming left V 5 bases short and J 7 bases short, with 6 bases between. The CDR3 loop spans 10 amino acids. The DNA for the CDR3 is TGTGCCAGCAGTCGAAGTGAGCAGTACTTC. Translated, it gives CASSRSEQYF.

The sample holds a few counts of this clone. The rearrangement joins TRBV20-1 to TRBJ2-5; no clear D. Germline CDR1 is DFQATT and CDR2 is SNEGSKA (reference sequence). The CDR3 consists of 11 residues. V was shortened by 6 bases and J by 5 bases, with 10 bases between the two germline ends. This chain's CDR3 is CSAPAGETQYF. The CDR3 DNA is TGCAGTGCCCCAGCCGGGGAGACCCAGTACTTC.

The chain is built from TRBV30 and TRBJ1-1, with D maybe TRBD1 (5 bases). V lost 1 base and J lost 6, with 12 bases in between. The germline V gene has CDR1 GTSNPN and CDR2 SVGIG (reference sequence). The CDR3 totals 13 residues. The DNA of the CDR3 is TGTGCCTGGAGTGGGTTAGCGGGGGCTGAAGCTTTCTTT. This gives the protein CAWSGLAGAEAFF.